This entry describes one T cell receptor beta chain. Its antigen is unidentified. V dropped 8 bases and J dropped 2 bases, with 19 bases sitting between them. There are 15 residues in the CDR3. Germline lookup yields CDR1 MNHEY and CDR2 SVGEGT. Individual cDNA molecules (in the library) carried attached unique molecular identifiers. Each CDR3 protein gets one entry after TCRdb re-called the RACE reads with MiXCR. Here the sample spans more than 70,000 distinct CDR3 sequences, around a tenth being singletons. This record belongs to a study of human T cells and chemical hapten exposure. Study details: 2% DPC was applied to approximately 2 cm by approximately 2 cm of upper inner arm skin for sensitization.

Findings of the study overall: Sensitizing to DPC left TCRs with a frequency above 1 in 1000 unaltered.

As for time point: patch test 2, 6 weeks after DPC sensitization. As for treatment: therapeutic diphenylcyclopropenone sensitization with weekly scalp DPC. This rearrangement joins TRBV6-2 or TRBV6-3 to TRBJ2-7; perhaps TRBD1 as D (7 bases). Sample: whole blood, taken in connection with sensitization to the hapten diphenylcyclopropenone (DPC). This clonotype originated in a man younger than 35 with alopecia areata. Some clones in this sample may be carry-over from other donors' samples. CDR3 in DNA: TGTGCCAGCTCGTCGGAGGGGGCGTCCCCCTACGAGCAGTACTTC. It translates to CASSSEGASPYEQYF.